What follows describes a single TCR beta chain. Its antigen target is currently unknown. No much larger clone exists at a distance of one base, and base qualities are not known. This sample is drawn from a study of vaccination effects on CD4 cells after COVID-19 (dated by TCRdb to about 2022). For the wider study: To identify antigen-specific CD4+ T cell clonotypes by their expansion, the ViraFEST assay first stimulated PBMC with viral peptide pools and then applied TCR sequencing. Each well held 2 million to 2.5 million PBMC cultured in IMDM containing roughly 4.9% human AB serum, around 9.3 IU/ml IL-2 and gentamicin, along with about 9.3 ug/ml peptides. SARS-CoV-2 spike-specific CD4+ TCR repertoires from before and after mRNA vaccination were compared in COVID-19 convalescent patients and in infection-naive vaccine recipients. The Oncomine TCR Beta short-read assay on an Illumina iSeq 100 was used to sequence cultures from other donors in the study. Across the study, the median time from the second dose to post-vaccine sampling was 72 days (range 14 to 241). The full study included over 8 COVID-19 convalescent patients and a handful of SARS-CoV-2-naive healthy vaccine recipients. Study-wide findings and limitations: In healthy vaccine recipients, vaccine-induced clones were almost all SARS-CoV-2 mono-reactive, with only 1 of 255 cross-reactive with common cold coronaviruses. Limitations of the study were the small number of convalescent patients and the absence of early post-infection timepoints. Marked clonal contraction was observed in both infection-induced and vaccine-induced clones at late post-vaccination timepoints, consistent with waning T cell responses.

After around eleven days of culture, CD4+ T cells were isolated with the EasySep CD4+ T cell isolation kit. Each participant received two doses of an mRNA SARS-CoV-2 vaccine, either BNT162b2 or mRNA-1273. Negative nucleocapsid antibody results before and after vaccination confirmed that the healthy vaccine recipients had no prior SARS-CoV-2 infection. Half of the culture medium was replaced with fresh IL-2-containing medium on days 3 and 7. Each peptide stimulation condition was cultured in triplicate wells unless otherwise noted. Using Ficoll-Paque Plus gradient centrifugation, PBMC were separated from whole blood and then either used fresh or cryopreserved at -140C. The QIAamp micro DNA kit was used to extract genomic DNA from the cultured CD4+ T cells. Trimming at the junction amounts to 3 bases on V and 2 bases on J, and the germline ends lie 12 bases apart. Sequences SGHTA (CDR1) and FQGNSA (CDR2) are obtained from the germline V gene. The CDR3 measures 15 amino acids from cysteine to phenylalanine. Of the read, only the CDR3 DNA is kept; its 45 bases are in frame from base 1.

Library creation used the immunoSEQ multiplex PCR assay. TCR beta CDR3 sequencing was performed on DNA from the cultured, isolated CD4+ T cells. For the original study's pipeline: The analysis removed non-productive TCR sequences, trimmed reads to the CDR3 region, and retained only CDR3s that were 7 or more amino acids long. Antigen-specific clonotypes were identified with the MANAFEST web app by comparing expansion in peptide wells against reference cultures. To be called positive, a clone needed expansion at FDR<0.05 compared with the reference and with all other wells, an odds ratio greater than 5, and a frequency greater than 0.1% in two replicate wells. Clonotypes significantly expanded in SARS-CoV-2 spike wells and in at least one common cold coronavirus spike condition were defined as cross-reactive. Levenshtein distance calculated with the stringdist R package was used to assess CDR3 similarity, and unrooted trees were constructed with ape in R 3.6.1. TCRdb holds this immuneACCESS table with in-frame rearrangements only. Some clones are missing; in checked studies, unresolved V genes explain under half, and the rest has no known cause. Clonal size and the V and J genes are those of that table, whereas D and trimming came from the DNA. The sample table shows fewer than 75,000 clones, and 70% to 80% are seen once. The biggest ten clones account for approximately 2.3% of the sample.

The chain is encoded by TRBV7-2 joined to TRBJ2-3; no D gene is confidently identified. Sequencing used CD4+ T cells from PBMCs cultured without peptide, obtained after COVID-19 vaccination. This clonotype originated in a human donor who received a COVID-19 vaccine. In nucleotide form, the sequence is TGTGCCAGCAGCTTTAGGTCCAGGATCACAGATACGCAGTATTTT. It translates to CASSFRSRITDTQYF.